A selection of T cell receptor beta chains follows, all from one sample in a study of T cell clonotyping in hematopoietic cell transplantation. The repertoire was sequenced with immunoSEQ multiplex PCR; TCRdb's copy has only in-frame clones and lacks some. The table has about 11,000 clones, about 88% seen once. The sequencing used PBMCs, collected 100 days after allogeneic stem cell transplant. The receptors originated from a female patient between 55 and 75 years old who had an allogeneic stem cell transplant from an unrelated donor, so the T cells may come from the graft donor. Some clones in this sample may be carry-over from other donors' samples. Both conserved end residues are part of each CDR3. A D gene is named only where the DNA matches it firmly.

J | V | D | CDR3
TRBJ1-5 | TRBV19 | NA | CASSMALFNQPQHF
TRBJ2-5 | TRBV2 | NA | CASITRATLGETQYF
TRBJ2-1 | TRBV5-6 | TRBD2 | CASSLFAGGPYNEQFF
TRBJ1-1 | TRBV4-3 | NA | CASSQDSGAKTEAFF
TRBJ2-7 | TRBV28 | NA | CASSSSPRDNNYEQYF
TRBJ2-7 | TRBV7-8 | TRBD2 | CASSSRTSGYEQYF
TRBJ2-7 | TRBV5-1 | TRBD1 | CASSPDRGLLDEQYF
TRBJ1-1 | TRBV2 | TRBD1 | CASMEGQGEAFF
TRBJ2-3 | TRBV28 | TRBD2 | CASSTSIGLAGETDTQYF
TRBJ2-1 | TRBV7-3 | NA | CASSLTGYNEQFF
TRBJ1-3 | TRBV28 | NA | CASRVQGSGNTIYF
TRBJ2-1 | TRBV29-1 | TRBD1 | CSVKQGGEQFF
TRBJ2-2 | TRBV25-1 | NA | CASSDYGGTVNTGELFF
TRBJ2-5 | TRBV19 | TRBD2 | CASSPGTSGQETQYF
TRBJ2-7 | TRBV7-9 | TRBD1 | CASSPRDRGNEQYF
TRBJ2-7 | TRBV6-5 | NA | CASSLDGYEQYF
TRBJ2-2 | TRBV7-2 | NA | CASSFAGTGELFF
TRBJ2-1 | TRBV9 | NA | CASSVAGTWDEQFF
TRBJ1-5 | TRBV28 | NA | CASSPRPGRGKQPQHF
TRBJ2-5 | TRBV29-1 | TRBD2 | CSVEDSNGRETQYF
TRBJ2-7 | TRBV7-6 | NA | CASSLALASEQYF
TRBJ1-2 | TRBV29-1 | NA | CSVRTASYGYTF
TRBJ1-1 | TRBV7-2 | NA | CASSSDRNTEAFF
TRBJ2-5 | TRBV29-1 | TRBD2 | CSVSTSGGETQYF
TRBJ1-1 | TRBV7-9 | TRBD1 | CASSSGPGTDTEAFF
TRBJ2-1 | TRBV19 | NA | CASSPLHYNEQFF
TRBJ2-1 | TRBV14 | TRBD2 | CASSQGFDGRGGEQFF
TRBJ2-5 | TRBV11-3 | NA | CASSRPTSLRETQYF
TRBJ2-2 | TRBV7-2 | NA | CASSPTGGGELFF